What follows are 21 T cell receptor beta chains derived from one specimen sequenced in a study of T-cell reconstitution after alpha-beta-depleted transplantation in children. Preparation of the TCRbeta library involved a method that used unique molecular identifiers. TCRdb reprocessed the PCR reads with MiXCR, giving one entry per CDR3 protein. The sample shows 140,000 or so distinct CDR3 sequences, about 9% of them seen only once. This sample comprised PBMCs, mostly from graft donor cells, obtained 180 days after TCRalphabeta/CD19-depleted stem cell transplant. These receptors were obtained from a female patient between 2 and 15 years old who had a stem cell transplant for congenital amegakaryocytic thrombocytopenia, so the T cells may come from the graft donor.

This clonotype was seen a few times. V gene TRBV18 combines with J gene TRBJ2-3; D could derive from TRBD1 or TRBD2 (5 bases each). Trimming took 6 bases from V and 0 from J, leaving 22 bases between them. CDR1 is KGHSH, CDR2 LQKENI, per germline. The CDR3 length is 18 residues. CDR3 residues: CASSARPPWGSSTDTQYF. As DNA, the CDR3 is TGTGCCAGCTCCGCCCGGCCCCCCTGGGGGTCTAGCACAGATACGCAGTATTTT.

This clonotype was counted at least ten times. J is TRBJ2-1 and V is TRBV7-2, with 9 bases matching TRBD2. The CDR3 loop spans 20 amino acids. V was clipped by 0 bases and J by 0 bases; unmatched bases: 12. CDR1 and CDR2 (germline): SGHTA, FQGNSA. Written as DNA, the CDR3 is TGTGCCAGCAGCTTAGCGTGGGGGGTTATTAGCGGGAGCTCCTACAATGAGCAGTTCTTC. This encodes CASSLAWGVISGSSYNEQFF.

J is TRBJ1-1 and V is TRBV20-1; TRBD1 agrees at 8 bases. The CDR3 contains 14 residues. V lost 5 bases and J lost 4; bases outside the gene matches: 9. CDR1 DFQATT and CDR2 SNEGSKA come from the germline V gene (reference sequence). In nucleotides, the CDR3 is TGCAGTGCTTTCTCAGGGGGCAAGGGCACTGAAGCTTTCTTT. Amino acids: CSAFSGGKGTEAFF.

This clonotype was counted only a few times. This rearrangement joins TRBV28 to TRBJ2-3; D is undetermined. Trimming pared 3 bases from V and 2 bases from J, leaving 6 bases between. The length of the CDR3 is 13 residues. CDR1 and CDR2 from the germline V gene are MDHEN and SYDVKM. The CDR3 DNA is TGTGCCAGCAGTTTCGACAACACAGATACGCAGTATTTT. It translates to CASSFDNTDTQYF. Looking up the rest from reference TRBV28 and TRBJ2-3 gives the full variable domain: DVKVTQSSRYLVKRTGEKVFLECVQDMDHENMFWYRQDPGLGLRLIYFSYDVKMKEKGDIPEGYSVSREKKERFSLILESASTNQTSMYLCASSFDNTDTQYFGPGTRLTVL.

The chain is built from TRBV29-1 and TRBJ1-1; no reliable D call. The CDR3 covers 12 residues. V was pared by 6 bases and J by 1 base, with 9 bases between. CDR1 is SQVTM and CDR2 is ANQGSEA in the germline V gene. The CDR3 loop reads CSVHHSNTEAFF. The CDR3 nucleotides read TGCAGCGTCCACCACTCGAACACTGAAGCTTTCTTT.

This clonotype was counted between two and nine times. The rearrangement joins TRBV10-3 to TRBJ2-2; D gene unclear. CDR1 and CDR2 (germline): ENHRY, SYGVKD. Trimming left V 8 bases short and J 6 bases short, with 7 bases between. CDR3 length equals 11 residues. CDR3 in amino acids: CAIARSGELFF. Here the CDR3 DNA reads TGTGCCATCGCTAGATCCGGGGAGCTGTTTTTT.

Regarding this clonotype: The junction shows a germline mismatch at one end, possibly a read error. The V call is TRBV4-2, the J call TRBJ1-5; D remains unclear. Germline CDR1 is LGHNA and CDR2 is YNFKEQ. The CDR3 runs 13 residues. CDR3 DNA: TGTGCCAGGAGCCTTGACGGCAATCAGCCCCAGCATTTT. It codes for CARSLDGNQPQHF.

The CDR3 here is CASSFTSGGTQYEQYF. Here the CDR3 DNA reads TGCGCCAGCAGCTTTACTAGCGGGGGGACCCAATACGAGCAGTACTTC. This chain connects TRBV5-1 to TRBJ2-7; 12 positions agree with TRBD2. This CDR3 spans 16 amino acids. The V gene's germline CDR1 is SGHRS and CDR2 YFSETQ. The V segment lost 2 bases and the J segment 4 bases; nucleotides outside the gene matches: 7. Based on the CDR3 plus reference TRBV5-1 and TRBJ2-7, the full variable domain is KAGVTQTPRYLIKTRGQQVTLSCSPISGHRSVSWYQQTPGQGLQFLFEYFSETQRNKGNFPGRFSGRQFSNSRSEMNVSTLELGDSALYLCASSFTSGGTQYEQYFGPGTRLTVT.

This clonotype appeared a few times. The chain uses TRBV21-1 and TRBJ2-7; the D segment call TRBD2 is taken from the table without a DNA check. TRBV21-1 is noted as a pseudogene. The length of the CDR3 is 15 residues. The CDR3 region is CASSKAARGTYEQYF. The DNA of the CDR3 is TGTGCCAGCAGCAAAGCGGCGCGGGGAACCTACGAGCAGTACTTC.

This clonotype occurred a few times. The rearrangement joins TRBV27 to TRBJ2-7; maybe TRBD1 (6 bases). Germline lookup yields CDR1 MNHEY and CDR2 SMNVEV (reference sequence). The V and J ends lost 7 bases and 3 bases respectively, with 22 bases between them. This CDR3 spans 16 amino acids. The CDR3 is CASKPGTLRGNYEQYF. CDR3 coding DNA: TGTGCCAGCAAACCGGGGACCTTGAGGGGGAACTACGAGCAGTACTTC.

This clonotype was observed many times. The rearrangement joins TRBV3-1 to TRBJ2-7, with 11 bases fitting TRBD2. V dropped 4 bases and J dropped 3; count of bases not matched to a gene: 5. The germline V gene has CDR1 LGHDT and CDR2 YNNKEL (reference sequence). The CDR3 is 15 amino acids. CDR3 region: CASSPGLAEIYEQYF. CDR3 nucleotides: TGTGCCAGCAGCCCGGGACTAGCGGAGATCTACGAGCAGTACTTC.

This clonotype was seen many times. The chain recombines TRBV28 with TRBJ2-7, with D unclear. The V end was cut by 1 base, the J end by 2 bases, with 15 bases between. Germline loops: CDR1 MDHEN, CDR2 SYDVKM. CDR3 length: 16 amino acids. This CDR3 is CASSLYWKAATYEQYF. The CDR3 DNA reads TGTGCCAGCAGTTTATACTGGAAGGCAGCTACCTACGAGCAGTACTTC.

This clonotype was seen only a few times. J is TRBJ1-3 and V is TRBV20-1; D is unclear. This CDR3 region has 13 residues. Trimming stripped 1 base from V and 5 bases from J, with 9 bases between. Germline values: CDR1 DFQATT, CDR2 SNEGSKA (reference sequence). DNA for the CDR3: TGCAGTGCTAGAGCCTCACGGAGAAACACCATATATTTT. Translated: CSARASRRNTIYF.

This clonotype was seen ten or more times. The chain carries TRBV27 and TRBJ2-7, with D perhaps matching TRBD2 (6 bases). This CDR3 is built from 15 residues. Germline-derived CDR1 and CDR2 are MNHEY and SMNVEV (reference sequence). Trimming took off 6 bases at V and 0 bases at J, with 15 bases between the two ends. CDR3 sequence (DNA): TGTGCCAGCAGCCTCTTAGGACTACCCTCCTACGAGCAGTACTTC. Its translation is CASSLLGLPSYEQYF.

This clonotype has only a few counts. The gene calls are TRBV27 and TRBJ2-1; TRBD2 aligns across 12 bases. Losses at the gene ends were 3 bases for V and 12 bases for J; bases not matched to a gene: 9. The CDR3 has 15 residues. The germline V gene has CDR1 MNHEY and CDR2 SMNVEV (reference sequence). CDR3 loop: CASSFGGLAGVRQFF. The DNA of the CDR3 is TGTGCCAGCAGTTTTGGGGGACTAGCGGGCGTGCGGCAGTTCTTC.

This clonotype occurred many times. The chain recombines TRBV5-4 with TRBJ2-1, with D unresolved. The V gene lost 4 bases and the J gene lost 7 bases, with 12 bases spanning the gap. From germline, CDR1 is SGHNT and CDR2 YYREEE (reference sequence). CDR3 size: 13 residues. CDR3 in amino acids: CASSPPTWNEQFF. The CDR3 DNA is TGTGCCAGCAGCCCTCCCACTTGGAATGAGCAGTTCTTC.

The genes are TRBV5-6 and TRBJ1-4; D call uncertain. Looked up from germline, CDR1 is SGHDT and CDR2 is YYEEEE. The V end was cut by 5 bases, the J end by 7 bases, with 15 bases between. This CDR3 has 14 residues. CDR3 loop: CASRSLRATEKLFF. The CDR3 DNA reads TGTGCCAGCAGAAGCCTCCGCGCTACTGAAAAACTGTTTTTT.

This clonotype has at least ten counts. This chain links TRBV20-1 with TRBJ2-2; D remains unclear. Germline CDR1 reads DFQATT; CDR2 reads SNEGSKA (reference sequence). V lost 6 bases, J lost 1 base, and 6 bases lay in between. CDR3 length equals 12 residues. CDR3 sequence (DNA): TGCAGTGCCTTCGAGAACACCGGGGAGCTGTTTTTT. Encoded protein: CSAFENTGELFF.

Many counts were recorded for this clonotype. This rearrangement joins TRBV10-3 to TRBJ2-5; D not certain. In germline, CDR1 is ENHRY, CDR2 SYGVKD. The CDR3 is 17 residues long. Trimming left V 0 bases short and J 1 base short, with 15 bases between. In nucleotides, the CDR3 is TGTGCCATCAGTGAGTCATTTGGGCAGTTAGGCCAAGAGACCCAGTACTTC. Its protein product is CAISESFGQLGQETQYF.

The chain has TRBV23-1 and TRBJ2-5; possibly TRBD2 for D (6 bases). TRBV23-1 is an ORF, and what it does is uncertain. The CDR3 is 17 amino acids. Between the trimmed V and J ends, which lost 3 bases and 2 bases, there was a span of 19 bases. The CDR3 region is CASSHPVLGGKQETQYF. DNA for the CDR3: TGCGCCAGCAGTCACCCGGTGCTGGGGGGAAAACAAGAGACCCAGTACTTC.

Remarks on this clonotype: A much more abundant neighbour one base away suggests this may be a read error. J is TRBJ2-7 and V is TRBV3-1; 12 bases match TRBD2. Germline V gene lookup returns CDR1 LGHDT and CDR2 YNNKEL (reference sequence). CDR3 size: 15 residues. CDR3 nucleotide sequence: TGTGCCACCAGCCAGCCGACTAGCGGGGGTTACGAGCAGTACTTC. Translating it yields CATSQPTSGGYEQYF.